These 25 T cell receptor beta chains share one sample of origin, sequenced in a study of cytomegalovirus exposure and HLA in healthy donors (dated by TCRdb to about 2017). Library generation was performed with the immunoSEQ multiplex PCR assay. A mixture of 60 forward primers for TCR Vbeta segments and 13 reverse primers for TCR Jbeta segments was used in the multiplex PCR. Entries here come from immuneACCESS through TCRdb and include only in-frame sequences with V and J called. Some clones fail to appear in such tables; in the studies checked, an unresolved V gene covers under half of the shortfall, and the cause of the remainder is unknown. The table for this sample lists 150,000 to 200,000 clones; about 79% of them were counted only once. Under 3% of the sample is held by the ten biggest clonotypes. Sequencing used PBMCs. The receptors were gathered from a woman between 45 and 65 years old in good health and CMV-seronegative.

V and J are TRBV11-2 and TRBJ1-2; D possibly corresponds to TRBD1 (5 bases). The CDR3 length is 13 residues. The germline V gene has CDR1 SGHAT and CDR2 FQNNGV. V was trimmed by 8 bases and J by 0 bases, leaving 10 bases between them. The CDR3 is CASGSGTNYGYTF. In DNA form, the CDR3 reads TGTGCCAGCGGATCAGGGACTAACTATGGCTACACCTTC.

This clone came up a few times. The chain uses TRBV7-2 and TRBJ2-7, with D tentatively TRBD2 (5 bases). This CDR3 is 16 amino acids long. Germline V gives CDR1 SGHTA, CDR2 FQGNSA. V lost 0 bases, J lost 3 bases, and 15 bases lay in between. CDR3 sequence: CASSLASAVSIYEQYF. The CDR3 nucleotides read TGTGCCAGCAGCTTAGCTAGCGCCGTATCCATCTACGAGCAGTACTTC.

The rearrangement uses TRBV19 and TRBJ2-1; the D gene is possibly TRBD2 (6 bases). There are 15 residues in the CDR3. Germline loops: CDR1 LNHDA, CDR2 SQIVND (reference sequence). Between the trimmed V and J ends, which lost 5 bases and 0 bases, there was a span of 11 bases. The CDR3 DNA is TGTGCCAGTAGTGGGGGAGGCCCCTCCTACAATGAGCAGTTCTTC. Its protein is CASSGGGPSYNEQFF.

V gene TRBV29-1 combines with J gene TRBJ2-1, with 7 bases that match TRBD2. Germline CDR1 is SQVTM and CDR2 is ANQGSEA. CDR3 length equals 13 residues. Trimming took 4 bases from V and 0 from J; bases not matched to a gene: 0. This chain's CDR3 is CSVGGSSYNEQFF. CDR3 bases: TGCAGCGTTGGCGGGAGCTCCTACAATGAGCAGTTCTTC.

The CDR3 nucleotides are TGTGCCAGCAGCTTTCCCGGGAACCAAGAGACCCAGTACTTC. Translating gives CASSFPGNQETQYF. The chain has TRBV5-6 and TRBJ2-5, with D perhaps matching TRBD2 (5 bases). V lost 2 bases to trimming and J lost 0 bases, with 8 bases between them. CDR1 and CDR2 (germline): SGHDT, YYEEEE. CDR3 length: 14 amino acids.

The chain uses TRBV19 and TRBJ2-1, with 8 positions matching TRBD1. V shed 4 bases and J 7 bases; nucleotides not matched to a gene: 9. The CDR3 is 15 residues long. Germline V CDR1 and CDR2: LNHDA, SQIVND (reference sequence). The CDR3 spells CASSTGARGLNEQFF. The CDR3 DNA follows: TGTGCCAGTAGTACGGGAGCCAGGGGGCTGAATGAGCAGTTCTTC.

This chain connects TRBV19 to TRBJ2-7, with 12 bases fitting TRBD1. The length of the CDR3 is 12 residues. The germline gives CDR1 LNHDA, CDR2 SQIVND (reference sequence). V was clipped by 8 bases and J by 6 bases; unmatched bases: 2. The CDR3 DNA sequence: TGTGCCAGTGGGACAGGGGGCACCGAGCAGTACTTC. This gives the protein CASGTGGTEQYF.

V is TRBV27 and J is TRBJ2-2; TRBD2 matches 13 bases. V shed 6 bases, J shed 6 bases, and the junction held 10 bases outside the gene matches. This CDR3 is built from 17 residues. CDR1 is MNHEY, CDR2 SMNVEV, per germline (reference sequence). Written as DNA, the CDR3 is TGTGCCAGCAGGCCTCCGGGACTAGCGGGGAGGGCCGGGGAGCTGTTTTTT. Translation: CASRPPGLAGRAGELFF.

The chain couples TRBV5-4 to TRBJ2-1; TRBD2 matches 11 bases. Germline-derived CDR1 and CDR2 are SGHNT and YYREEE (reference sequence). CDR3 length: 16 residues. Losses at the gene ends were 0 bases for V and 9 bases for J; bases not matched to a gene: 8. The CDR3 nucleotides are TGTGCCAGCAGCTTGGCCAAACTAGCGGGAGTTGCTGAGCAGTTCTTC. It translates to CASSLAKLAGVAEQFF.

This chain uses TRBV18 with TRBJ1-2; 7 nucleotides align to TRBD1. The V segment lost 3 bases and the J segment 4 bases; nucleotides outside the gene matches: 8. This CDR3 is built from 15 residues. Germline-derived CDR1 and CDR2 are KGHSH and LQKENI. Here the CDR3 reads CASSPKGQAGYGYTF. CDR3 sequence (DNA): TGTGCCAGCTCACCGAAAGGACAGGCCGGCTATGGCTACACCTTC.

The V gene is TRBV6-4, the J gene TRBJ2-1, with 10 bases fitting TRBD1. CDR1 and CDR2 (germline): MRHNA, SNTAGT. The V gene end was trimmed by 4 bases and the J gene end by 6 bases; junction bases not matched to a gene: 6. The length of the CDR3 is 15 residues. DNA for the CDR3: TGTGCCAGCAGTGTCTCGGGACAGGGGTTCAATGAGCAGTTCTTC. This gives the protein CASSVSGQGFNEQFF.

The CDR3 DNA reads TGTGCCAGCTCACCTCCGGATCTACAGGGATCCGAGCAGTACTTC. This sequence encodes CASSPPDLQGSEQYF. The chain uses TRBV18 and TRBJ2-7; tentatively, D is TRBD1 (6 bases). CDR1 and CDR2 from the germline V gene are KGHSH and LQKENI. The length of the CDR3 is 15 residues. Trimming left V 3 bases short and J 6 bases short, with 18 bases between.

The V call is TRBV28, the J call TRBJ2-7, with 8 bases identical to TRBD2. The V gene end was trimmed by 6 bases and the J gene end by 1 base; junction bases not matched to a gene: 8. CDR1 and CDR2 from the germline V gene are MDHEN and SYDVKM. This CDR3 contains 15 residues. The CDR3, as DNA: TGTGCCAGCAGCCACAGCGGGAGAGGGTCCTACGAGCAGTACTTC. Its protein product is CASSHSGRGSYEQYF.

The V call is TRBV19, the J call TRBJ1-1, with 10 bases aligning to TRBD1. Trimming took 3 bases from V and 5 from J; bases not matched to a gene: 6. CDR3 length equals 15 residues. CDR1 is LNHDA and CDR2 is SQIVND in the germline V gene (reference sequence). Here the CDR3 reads CASSIGGQGRTEAFF. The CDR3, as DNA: TGTGCCAGTAGTATTGGGGGACAGGGGAGGACTGAAGCTTTCTTT.

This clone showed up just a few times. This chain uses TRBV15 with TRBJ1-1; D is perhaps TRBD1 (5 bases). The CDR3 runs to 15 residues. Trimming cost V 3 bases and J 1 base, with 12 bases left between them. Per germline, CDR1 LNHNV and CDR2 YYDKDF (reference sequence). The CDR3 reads CATSRGGTGNTEAFF. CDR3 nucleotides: TGTGCCACCAGCAGGGGAGGGACGGGGAACACTGAAGCTTTCTTT.

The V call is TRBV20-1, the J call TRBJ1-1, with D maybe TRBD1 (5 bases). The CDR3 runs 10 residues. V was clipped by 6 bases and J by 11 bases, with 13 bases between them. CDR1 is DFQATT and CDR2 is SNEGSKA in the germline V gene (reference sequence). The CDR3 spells CSATRGNAFF. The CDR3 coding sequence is TGCAGTGCGACGCGGGGGAATGCTTTCTTT.

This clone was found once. CDR3 in DNA: TGTGCCAGCAGCTTAATAAGTCGGGACAATGAGCAGTTCTTC. Translating gives CASSLISRDNEQFF. The chain employs TRBV11-1 and TRBJ2-1, with no clear D. V was clipped by 2 bases and J by 5 bases, with 10 bases between them. Germline V gene data show CDR1 as SGHAT and CDR2 as FQDESV (reference sequence). CDR3 length: 14 residues.

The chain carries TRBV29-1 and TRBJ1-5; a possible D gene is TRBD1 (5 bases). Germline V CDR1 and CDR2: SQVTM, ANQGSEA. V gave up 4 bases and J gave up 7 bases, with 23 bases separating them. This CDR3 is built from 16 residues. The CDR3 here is CSVAARDFGSSQPQHF. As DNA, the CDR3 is TGCAGCGTTGCGGCCCGGGACTTCGGGTCCAGCCAGCCCCAGCATTTT. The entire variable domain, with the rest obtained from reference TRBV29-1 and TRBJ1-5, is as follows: SAVISQKPSRDICQRGTSLTIQCQVDSQVTMMFWYRQQPGQSLTLIATANQGSEATYESGFVIDKFPISRPNLTFSTLTVSNMSPEDSSIYLCSVAARDFGSSQPQHFGDGTRLSIL.

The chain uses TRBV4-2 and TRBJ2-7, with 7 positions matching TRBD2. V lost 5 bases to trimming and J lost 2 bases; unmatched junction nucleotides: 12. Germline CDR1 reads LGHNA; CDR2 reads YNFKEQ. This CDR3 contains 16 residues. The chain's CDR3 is CASSSRDSGPPYEQYF. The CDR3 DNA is TGTGCCAGCAGCTCACGCGATAGCGGGCCCCCCTACGAGCAGTACTTC.

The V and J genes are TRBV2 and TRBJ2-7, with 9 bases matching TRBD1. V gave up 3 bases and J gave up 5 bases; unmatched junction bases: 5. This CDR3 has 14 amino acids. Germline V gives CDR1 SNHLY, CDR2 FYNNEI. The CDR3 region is CASSEDRGLHEQYF. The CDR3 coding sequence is TGTGCCAGCAGTGAGGACAGGGGTCTCCACGAGCAGTACTTC.

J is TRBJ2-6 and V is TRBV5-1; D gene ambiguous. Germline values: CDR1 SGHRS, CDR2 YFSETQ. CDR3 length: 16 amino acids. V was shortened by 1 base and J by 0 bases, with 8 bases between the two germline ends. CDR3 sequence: CASSLTVHSGANVLTF. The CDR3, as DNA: TGCGCCAGCAGCTTGACCGTACACTCTGGGGCCAACGTCCTGACTTTC.

The CDR3 loop reads CASSVGGRADNEQFF. In DNA, the CDR3 is TGTGCCAGCAGTGTTGGCGGGAGGGCCGACAATGAGCAGTTCTTC. This chain joins TRBV6-1 and TRBJ2-1, with 9 nucleotides matching TRBD2. Germline V gene lookup returns CDR1 MNHNS and CDR2 SASEGT. The junction had 6 bases not matched to a gene; V was cut back by 4 bases and J by 5 bases. This CDR3 has 15 residues.

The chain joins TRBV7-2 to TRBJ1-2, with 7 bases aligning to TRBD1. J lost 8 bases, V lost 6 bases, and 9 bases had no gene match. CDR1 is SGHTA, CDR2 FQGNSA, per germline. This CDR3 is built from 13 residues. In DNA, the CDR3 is TGTGCCAGCAGACCCGGGACAGTCGACGGCTACACCTTC. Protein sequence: CASRPGTVDGYTF.

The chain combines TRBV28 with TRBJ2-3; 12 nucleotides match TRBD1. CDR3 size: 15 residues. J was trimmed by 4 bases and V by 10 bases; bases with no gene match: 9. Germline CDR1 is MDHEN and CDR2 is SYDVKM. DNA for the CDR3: TGTGCCATCGAAGCGGGACAGGGGGCATCAGATACGCAGTATTTT. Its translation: CAIEAGQGASDTQYF.

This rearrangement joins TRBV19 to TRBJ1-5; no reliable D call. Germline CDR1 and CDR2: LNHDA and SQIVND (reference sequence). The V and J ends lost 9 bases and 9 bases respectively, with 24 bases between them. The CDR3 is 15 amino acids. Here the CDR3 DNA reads TGTGCCAGCCGCCCCGGAGAGGTTATTGGTCGGCCCCAGCATTTT. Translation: CASRPGEVIGRPQHF.